The T cell receptor (beta chain) under discussion was sequenced for a study of radiotherapy plus CTLA-4 blockade in lung cancer. Looking at the study overall: Disease control was present in more than 30% of patients, and objective responses in approximately 20%. Points from the study as a whole: TCR clones of tumor origin grew in blood after radiotherapy plus ipilimumab.

The germline V gene encodes CDR1 SNHLY and CDR2 FYNNEI. The CDR3 consists of 14 residues. V shed 6 bases and J shed 0 bases, with 12 bases lying between them. On this clone: Antigen unknown. Other DNA sequences in the sample encode the same CDR3.

Lung cancer patients with chemo-refractory metastatic non-small-cell disease were given focal radiation plus CTLA-4 blockade with ipilimumab. TCRdb's copy holds only in-frame clones and misses some; the assay was immunoSEQ multiplex PCR. The table shows around 80,000 clones, with roughly 69% occurring only once. The chain carries TRBV2 and TRBJ2-7; the D gene is possibly TRBD1 (6 bases). This clonotype originated in a human donor with non-small cell lung cancer whose response to radiotherapy plus ipilimumab could not be evaluated. This sample comprised peripheral blood, obtained from a patient treated with radiotherapy plus ipilimumab. CDR3 in DNA: TGTGCCAGCAGCGCAGACAGGAGCTCCTACGAGCAGTACTTC. It specifies CASSADRSSYEQYF.